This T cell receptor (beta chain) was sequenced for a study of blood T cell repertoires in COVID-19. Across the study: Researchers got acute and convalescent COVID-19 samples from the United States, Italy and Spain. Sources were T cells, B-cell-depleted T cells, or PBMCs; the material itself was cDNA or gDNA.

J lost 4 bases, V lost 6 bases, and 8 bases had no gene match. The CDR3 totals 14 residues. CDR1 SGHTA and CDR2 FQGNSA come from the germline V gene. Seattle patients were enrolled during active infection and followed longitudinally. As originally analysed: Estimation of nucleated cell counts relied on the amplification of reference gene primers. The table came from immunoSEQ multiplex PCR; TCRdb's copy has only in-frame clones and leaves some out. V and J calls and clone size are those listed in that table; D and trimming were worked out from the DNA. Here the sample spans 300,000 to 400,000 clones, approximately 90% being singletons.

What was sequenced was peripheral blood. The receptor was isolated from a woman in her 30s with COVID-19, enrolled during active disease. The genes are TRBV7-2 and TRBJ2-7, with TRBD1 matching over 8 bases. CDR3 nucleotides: TGTGCCAGCAGTCCGGGACAGGCGTCATACGAGCAGTACTTC. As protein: CASSPGQASYEQYF.